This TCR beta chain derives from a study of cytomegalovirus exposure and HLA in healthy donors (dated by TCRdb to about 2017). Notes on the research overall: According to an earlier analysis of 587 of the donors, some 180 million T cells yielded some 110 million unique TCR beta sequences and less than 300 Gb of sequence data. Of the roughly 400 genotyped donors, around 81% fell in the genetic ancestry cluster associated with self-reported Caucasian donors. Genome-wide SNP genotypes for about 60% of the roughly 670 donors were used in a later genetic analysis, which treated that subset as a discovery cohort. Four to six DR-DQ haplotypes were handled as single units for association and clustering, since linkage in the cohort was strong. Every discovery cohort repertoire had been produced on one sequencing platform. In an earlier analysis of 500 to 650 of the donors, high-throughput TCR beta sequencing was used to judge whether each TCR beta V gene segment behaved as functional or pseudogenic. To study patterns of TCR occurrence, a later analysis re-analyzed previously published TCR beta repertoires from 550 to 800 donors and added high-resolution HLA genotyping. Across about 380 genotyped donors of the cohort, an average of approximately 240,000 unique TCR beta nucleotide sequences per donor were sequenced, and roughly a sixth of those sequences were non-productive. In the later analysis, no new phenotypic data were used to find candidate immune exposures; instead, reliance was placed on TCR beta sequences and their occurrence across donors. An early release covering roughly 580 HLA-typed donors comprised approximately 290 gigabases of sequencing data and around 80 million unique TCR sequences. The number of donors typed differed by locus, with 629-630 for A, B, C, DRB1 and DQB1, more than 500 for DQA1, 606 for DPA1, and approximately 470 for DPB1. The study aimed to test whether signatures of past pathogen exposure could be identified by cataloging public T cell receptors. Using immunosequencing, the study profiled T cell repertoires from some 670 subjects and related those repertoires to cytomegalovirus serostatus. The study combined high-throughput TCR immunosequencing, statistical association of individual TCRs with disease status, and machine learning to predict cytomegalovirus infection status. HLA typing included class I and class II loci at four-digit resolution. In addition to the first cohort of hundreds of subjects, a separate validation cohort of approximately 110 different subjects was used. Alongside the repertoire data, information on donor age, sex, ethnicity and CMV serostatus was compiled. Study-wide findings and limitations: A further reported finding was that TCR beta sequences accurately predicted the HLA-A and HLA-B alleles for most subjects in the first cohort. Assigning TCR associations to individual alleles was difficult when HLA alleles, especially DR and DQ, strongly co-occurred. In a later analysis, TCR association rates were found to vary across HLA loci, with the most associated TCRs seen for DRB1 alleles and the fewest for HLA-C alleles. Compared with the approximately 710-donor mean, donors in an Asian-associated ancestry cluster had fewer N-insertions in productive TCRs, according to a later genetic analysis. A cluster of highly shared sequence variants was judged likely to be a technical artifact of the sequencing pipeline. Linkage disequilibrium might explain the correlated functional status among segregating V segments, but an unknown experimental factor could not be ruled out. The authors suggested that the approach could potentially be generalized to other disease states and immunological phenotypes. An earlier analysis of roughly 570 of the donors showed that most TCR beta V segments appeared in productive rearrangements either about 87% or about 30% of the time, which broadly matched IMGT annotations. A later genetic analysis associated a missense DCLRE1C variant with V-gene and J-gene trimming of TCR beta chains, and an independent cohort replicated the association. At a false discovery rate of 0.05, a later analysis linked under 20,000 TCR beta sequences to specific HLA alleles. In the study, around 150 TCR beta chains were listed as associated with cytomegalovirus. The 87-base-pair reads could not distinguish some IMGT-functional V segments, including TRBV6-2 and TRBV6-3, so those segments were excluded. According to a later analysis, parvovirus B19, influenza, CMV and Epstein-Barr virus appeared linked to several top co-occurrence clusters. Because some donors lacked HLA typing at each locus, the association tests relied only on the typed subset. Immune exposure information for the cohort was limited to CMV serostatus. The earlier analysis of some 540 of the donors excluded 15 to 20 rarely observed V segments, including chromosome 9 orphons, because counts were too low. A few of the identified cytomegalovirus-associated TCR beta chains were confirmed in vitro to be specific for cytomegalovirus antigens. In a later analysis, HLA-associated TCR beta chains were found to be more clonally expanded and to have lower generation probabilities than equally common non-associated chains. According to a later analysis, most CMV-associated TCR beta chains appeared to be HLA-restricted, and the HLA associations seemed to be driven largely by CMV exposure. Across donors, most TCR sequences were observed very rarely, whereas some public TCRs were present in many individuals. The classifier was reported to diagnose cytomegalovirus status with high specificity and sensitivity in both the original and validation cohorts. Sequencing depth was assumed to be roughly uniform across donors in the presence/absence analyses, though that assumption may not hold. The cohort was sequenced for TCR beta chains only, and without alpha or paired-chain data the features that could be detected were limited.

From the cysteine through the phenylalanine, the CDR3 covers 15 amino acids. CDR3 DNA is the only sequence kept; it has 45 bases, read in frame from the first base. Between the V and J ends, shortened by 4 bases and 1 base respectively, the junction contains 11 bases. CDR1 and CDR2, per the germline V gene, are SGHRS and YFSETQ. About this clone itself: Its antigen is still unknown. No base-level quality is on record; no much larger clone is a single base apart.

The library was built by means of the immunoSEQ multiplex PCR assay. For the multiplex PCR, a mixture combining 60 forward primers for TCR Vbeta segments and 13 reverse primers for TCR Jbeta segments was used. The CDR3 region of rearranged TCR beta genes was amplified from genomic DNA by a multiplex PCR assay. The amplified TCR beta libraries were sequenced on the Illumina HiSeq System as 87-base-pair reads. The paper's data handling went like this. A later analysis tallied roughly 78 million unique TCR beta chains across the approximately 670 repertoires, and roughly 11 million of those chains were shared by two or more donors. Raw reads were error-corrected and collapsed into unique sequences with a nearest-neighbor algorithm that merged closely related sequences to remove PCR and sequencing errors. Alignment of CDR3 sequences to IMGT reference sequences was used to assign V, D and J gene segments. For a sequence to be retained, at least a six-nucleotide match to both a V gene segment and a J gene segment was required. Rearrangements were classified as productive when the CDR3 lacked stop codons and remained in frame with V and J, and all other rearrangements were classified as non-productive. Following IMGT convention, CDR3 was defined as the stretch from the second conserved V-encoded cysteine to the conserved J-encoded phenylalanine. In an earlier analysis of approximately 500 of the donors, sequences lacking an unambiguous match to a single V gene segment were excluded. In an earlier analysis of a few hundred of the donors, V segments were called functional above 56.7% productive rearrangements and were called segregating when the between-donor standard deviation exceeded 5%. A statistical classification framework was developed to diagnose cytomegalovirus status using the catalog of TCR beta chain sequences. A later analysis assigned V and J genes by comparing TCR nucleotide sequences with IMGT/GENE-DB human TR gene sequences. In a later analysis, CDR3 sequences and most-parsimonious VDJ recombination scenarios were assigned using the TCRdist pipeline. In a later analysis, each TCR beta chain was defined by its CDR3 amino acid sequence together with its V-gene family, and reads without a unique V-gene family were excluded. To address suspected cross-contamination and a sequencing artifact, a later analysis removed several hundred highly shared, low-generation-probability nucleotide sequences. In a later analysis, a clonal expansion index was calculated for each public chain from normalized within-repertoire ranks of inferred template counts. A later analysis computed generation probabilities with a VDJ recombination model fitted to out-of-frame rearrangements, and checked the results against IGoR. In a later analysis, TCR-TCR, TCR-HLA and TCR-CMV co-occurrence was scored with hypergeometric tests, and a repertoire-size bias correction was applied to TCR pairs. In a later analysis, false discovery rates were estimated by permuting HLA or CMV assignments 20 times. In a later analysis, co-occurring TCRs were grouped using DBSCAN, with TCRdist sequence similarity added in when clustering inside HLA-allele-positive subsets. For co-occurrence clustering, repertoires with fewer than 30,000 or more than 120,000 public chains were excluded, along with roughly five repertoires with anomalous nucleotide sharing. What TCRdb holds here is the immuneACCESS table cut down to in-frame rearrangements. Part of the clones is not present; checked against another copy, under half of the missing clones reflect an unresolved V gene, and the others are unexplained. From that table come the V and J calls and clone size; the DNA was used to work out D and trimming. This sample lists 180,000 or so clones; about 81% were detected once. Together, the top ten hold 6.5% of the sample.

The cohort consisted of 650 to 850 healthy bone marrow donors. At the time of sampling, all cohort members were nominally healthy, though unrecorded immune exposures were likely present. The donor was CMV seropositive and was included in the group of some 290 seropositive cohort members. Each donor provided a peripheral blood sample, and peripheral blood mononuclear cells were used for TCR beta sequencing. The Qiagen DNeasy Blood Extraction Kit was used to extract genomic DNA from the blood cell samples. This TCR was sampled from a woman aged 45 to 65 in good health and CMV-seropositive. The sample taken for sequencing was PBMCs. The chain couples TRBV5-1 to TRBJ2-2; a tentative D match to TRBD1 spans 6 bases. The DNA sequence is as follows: TGCGCCAGCAGCCTAGGACAGAGGAACACCGGGGAGCTGTTTTTT. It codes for CASSLGQRNTGELFF.